Below are 6 T cell receptor beta chains sequenced from a single sample in a study of OX40 agonist ivuxolimab in advanced cancers. Using immunoSEQ multiplex PCR, the repertoire was profiled, and TCRdb retains in-frame clones only, with some absent. This sample carries 40,000 to 55,000 clones, roughly four fifths of them seen once, and the ten largest clones take around 2.1%. This specimen consisted of CD4+ or CD8+ T cells sorted from blood, obtained in a trial of the OX40 agonist ivuxolimab. These receptor sequences come from an adult with an advanced solid tumor such as melanoma, head and neck, liver or kidney cancer.

To note about this clone: Mismatch with germline at one junction end may stem from a read error. The chain carries TRBV7-7 and TRBJ2-5; D possibly corresponds to TRBD2 (5 bases). The length of the CDR3 is 13 residues. CDR1 and CDR2 from the germline V gene are SSHAT and FNYEAQ (reference sequence). The CDR3 DNA follows: TGTGCTAGCAGCTTAGGAGGCCTAGAGACCCAGTACTTC. This encodes CASSLGGLETQYF.

The chain is built from TRBV7-8 and TRBJ1-5; D gene ambiguous. The CDR3 is made up of 12 amino acids. Deletions cut 5 bases from V and 5 bases from J, with 7 bases between. Germline assignment: CDR1 SGHVS and CDR2 FQNEAQ. For the CDR3, the DNA is TGTGCCAGCAGCAGGAGTTATCAGCCCCAGCATTTT. Its protein product is CASSRSYQPQHF.

Here the CDR3 DNA reads TGTGCCAGCAGTTCAGGGGGCGCACAGAACACTGAAGCTTTCTTT. As protein: CASSSGGAQNTEAFF. This chain joins TRBV28 and TRBJ1-1; 8 bases agree with TRBD1. The CDR3 loop spans 15 amino acids. Germline values: CDR1 MDHEN, CDR2 SYDVKM. V shed 4 bases and J 1 base; nucleotides not matched to a gene: 5.

The V and J genes are TRBV30 and TRBJ1-3; D call uncertain. The germline CDR1 and CDR2 sequences are GTSNPN and SVGIG (reference sequence). Trimming left V 2 bases short and J 0 bases short, with 14 bases between. The CDR3 covers 16 residues. CDR3 loop: CAWSNTARGSGNTIYF. In nucleotides, the CDR3 is TGTGCCTGGAGTAATACCGCCCGGGGCTCTGGAAACACCATATATTTT.

This clone turned up a few times. The CDR3 here is CASSELWLAGGSSAKNIQYF. In DNA, the CDR3 is TGTGCCAGCAGTGAACTCTGGCTAGCGGGAGGTTCTTCGGCCAAAAACATTCAGTACTTC. V usage is TRBV6-1 and J usage is TRBJ2-4, with 11 bases fitting TRBD2. Trimming cost V 2 bases and J 1 base; bases outside gene matches: 13. In germline, CDR1 is MNHNS, CDR2 SASEGT. The CDR3 consists of 20 residues.

The chain employs TRBV5-6 and TRBJ1-1; 7 bases map to TRBD1. The CDR3 loop spans 13 amino acids. V lost 4 bases, J lost 3 bases, and 3 bases stayed unmatched. The V gene's germline CDR1 is SGHDT and CDR2 YYEEEE. The CDR3 bases are TGTGCCAGCAGCCAAACAGGGGACACTGAAGCTTTCTTT. As protein: CASSQTGDTEAFF. Using reference TRBV5-6 and TRBJ1-1 for the parts outside the CDR3, the full variable domain is DAGVTQSPTHLIKTRGQQVTLRCSPKSGHDTVSWYQQALGQGPQFIFQYYEEEERQRGNFPDRFSGHQFPNYSSELNVNALLLGDSALYLCASSQTGDTEAFFGQGTRLTVV.